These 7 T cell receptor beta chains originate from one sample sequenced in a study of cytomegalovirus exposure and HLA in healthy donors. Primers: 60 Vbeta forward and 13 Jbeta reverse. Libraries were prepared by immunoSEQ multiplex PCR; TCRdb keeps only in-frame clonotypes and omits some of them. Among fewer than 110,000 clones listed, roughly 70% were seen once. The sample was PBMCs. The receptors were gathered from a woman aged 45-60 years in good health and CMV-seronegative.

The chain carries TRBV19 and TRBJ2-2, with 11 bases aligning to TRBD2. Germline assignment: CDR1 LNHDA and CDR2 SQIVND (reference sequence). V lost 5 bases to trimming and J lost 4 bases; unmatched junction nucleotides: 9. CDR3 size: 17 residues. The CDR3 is CASSSFDSGRATGELFF. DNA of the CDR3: TGTGCCAGTAGTTCCTTTGATAGCGGGAGGGCCACCGGGGAGCTGTTTTTT.

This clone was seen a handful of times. CDR3 DNA sequence: TGCGCCAGCAGCTTCCTCGACAGGGCGGAAGAGCAGTACTTC. It translates to CASSFLDRAEEQYF. V usage is TRBV5-1 and J usage is TRBJ2-7; TRBD1 matches at 7 bases. This CDR3 region has 14 residues. Trimming cost V 2 bases and J 7 bases; bases outside gene matches: 9. Germline V CDR1 and CDR2: SGHRS, YFSETQ.

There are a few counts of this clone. CDR3 amino acids: CAWSVLLANTQYF. CDR3 in DNA: TGTGCCTGGAGTGTACTCCTTGCGAATACGCAGTATTTT. The J gene is TRBJ2-3, the V gene TRBV30, with D unresolved. Germline V lookup: CDR1 GTSNPN, CDR2 SVGIG (reference sequence). Trimming pared 0 bases from V and 7 bases from J, leaving 11 bases between. The CDR3 extends over 13 amino acids. The variable domain in full, with the rest retrieved from reference TRBV30 and TRBJ2-3, is SQTIHQWPATLVQPVGSPLSLECTVEGTSNPNLYWYRQAAGRGLQLLFYSVGIGQISSEVPQNLSASRPQDRQFILSSKKLLLSDSGFYLCAWSVLLANTQYFGPGTRLTVL.

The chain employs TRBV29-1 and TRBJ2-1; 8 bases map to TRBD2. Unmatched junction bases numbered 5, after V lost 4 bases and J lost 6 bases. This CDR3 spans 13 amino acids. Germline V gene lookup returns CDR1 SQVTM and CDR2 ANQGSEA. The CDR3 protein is CSVGAGAVNEQFF. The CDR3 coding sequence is TGCAGCGTTGGAGCGGGAGCTGTCAATGAGCAGTTCTTC.

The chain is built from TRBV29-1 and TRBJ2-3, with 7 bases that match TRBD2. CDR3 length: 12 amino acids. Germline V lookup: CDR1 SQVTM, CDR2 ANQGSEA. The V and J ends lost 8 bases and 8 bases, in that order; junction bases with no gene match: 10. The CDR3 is CSNSGLTGTQYF. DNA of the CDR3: TGCAGCAATAGCGGGCTCACGGGTACGCAGTATTTT.

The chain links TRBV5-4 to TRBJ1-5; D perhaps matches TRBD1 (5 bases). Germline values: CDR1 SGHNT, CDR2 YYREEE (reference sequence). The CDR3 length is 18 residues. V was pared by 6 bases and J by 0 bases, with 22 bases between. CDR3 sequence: CASNLLNLGLYSNQPQHF. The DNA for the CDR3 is TGTGCCAGCAACCTGTTAAATCTGGGGCTCTATAGCAATCAGCCCCAGCATTTT.

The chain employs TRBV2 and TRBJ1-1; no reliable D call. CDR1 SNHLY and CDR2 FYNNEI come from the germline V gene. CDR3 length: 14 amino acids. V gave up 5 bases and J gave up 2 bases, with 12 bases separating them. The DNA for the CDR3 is TGTGCCAGCAGTCTAATAAAGTCAAACACTGAAGCTTTCTTT. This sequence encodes CASSLIKSNTEAFF.